The 27 T cell receptor beta chains listed next were all sequenced from one sample in a study of vaccination and CD4 T cells after COVID-19. These receptors' antigens are unknown. Stated treatment: roughly 11-day PBMC culture with coronavirus spike peptide pools or control peptides (ViraFEST assay). Cultured CD4+ T cells had their DNA profiled by the Oncomine TCR Beta short-read assay. From the PCR reads, TCRdb called clonotypes with MiXCR, one entry per CDR3 protein. This table holds 15,000 to 20,000 distinct CDR3 sequences, roughly 54% found once. The sequenced sample was CD4+ T cells from blood, cultured in vitro. These TCRs come from a human donor who had recovered from COVID-19.

The V gene is TRBV2, the J gene TRBJ1-2; D might be TRBD1 (6 bases). The CDR3 length is 15 residues. In germline, CDR1 is SNHLY, CDR2 FYNNEI. Between the trimmed V and J ends, which lost 7 bases and 1 base, there was a span of 16 bases. CDR3 amino acids: CASKSGASDNYGYTF. The CDR3 coding sequence is TGTGCCAGCAAATCGGGGGCGTCTGATAACTATGGCTACACCTTC.

CDR3: CASSLRLAGGTGELFF. DNA of the CDR3: TGTGCCAGCAGCCTAAGACTAGCGGGAGGGACCGGGGAGCTGTTTTTT. This rearrangement joins TRBV7-2 to TRBJ2-2; 14 nucleotides line up with TRBD2. Per the germline V gene, CDR1 is SGHTA and CDR2 is FQGNSA. The CDR3 runs to 16 residues. V lost 5 bases and J lost 5; bases outside the gene matches: 4.

Here the CDR3 DNA reads TGTGCCACCAGCAGAGACCCCGGAGAAGAGAGGCGGTTCTTC. This gives the protein CATSRDPGEERRFF. V gene TRBV15 combines with J gene TRBJ2-1; no definite D call. This CDR3 spans 14 amino acids. V was shortened by 0 bases and J by 15 bases, with 18 bases between the two germline ends. The germline V gene has CDR1 LNHNV and CDR2 YYDKDF (reference sequence).

V gene TRBV6-1 combines with J gene TRBJ1-4; 7 nucleotides match TRBD1. Trimming removed 4 bases from V and 2 bases from J; junction bases left unmatched: 1. CDR1 and CDR2 from the germline V gene are MNHNS and SASEGT. This CDR3 has 14 residues. The CDR3, as DNA: TGTGCCAGCAGTGCAGGGGGGACTAATGAAAAACTGTTTTTT. Protein: CASSAGGTNEKLFF.

The V gene is TRBV20-1, the J gene TRBJ1-3, with D possibly being TRBD1 (6 bases). The germline gives CDR1 DFQATT, CDR2 SNEGSKA (reference sequence). CDR3 length: 14 amino acids. Trimming left V 3 bases short and J 4 bases short, with 13 bases between. The DNA for the CDR3 is TGCAGTGCTAGGGTGCAGGGGCGGGGAAACACCATATATTTT. The encoded protein is CSARVQGRGNTIYF.

This clonotype appeared once. The chain uses TRBV7-2 and TRBJ2-7; the match to TRBD2 covers 11 bases. With 3 bases clipped from V and 4 bases from J, the junction kept 5 bases outside the gene matches. The germline V gene encodes CDR1 SGHTA and CDR2 FQGNSA. The CDR3 sequence is 15 residues long. This CDR3 reads CASSLVAGGQYEQYF. CDR3 coding DNA: TGTGCCAGCAGCTTGGTAGCGGGAGGGCAGTACGAGCAGTACTTC. Based on the CDR3 plus reference TRBV7-2 and TRBJ2-7, the full variable domain is GAGVSQSPSNKVTEKGKDVELRCDPISGHTALYWYRQSLGQGLEFLIYFQGNSAPDKSGLPSDRFSAERTGGSVSTLTIQRTQQEDSAVYLCASSLVAGGQYEQYFGPGTRLTVT.

This clonotype was counted only a few times. The J gene is TRBJ2-7, the V gene TRBV11-3; TRBD2 aligns across 14 bases. Trimming removed 0 bases from V and 1 base from J; junction bases left unmatched: 8. This CDR3 spans 19 amino acids. From germline, CDR1 is SGHNT and CDR2 YENEEA. This CDR3 reads CASSLDEIGTSGRSYEQYF. For the CDR3, the DNA is TGTGCCAGCAGCTTAGACGAAATCGGGACTAGCGGGAGATCCTACGAGCAGTACTTC.

This clonotype was observed a handful of times. The chain combines TRBV19 with TRBJ1-5, with D possibly matching TRBD1 (5 bases). The CDR3 runs to 16 residues. Germline assignment: CDR1 LNHDA and CDR2 SQIVND (reference sequence). Trimming took off 7 bases at V and 5 bases at J, with 21 bases between the two ends. The DNA for the CDR3 is TGTGCCAGTACTCGATGGGGGGTTCAGGTTCATCAGCCCCAGCATTTT. Translation: CASTRWGVQVHQPQHF.

This sequence joins TRBV5-1 and TRBJ2-3; D could derive from TRBD1 or TRBD2 (5 bases each). CDR1 is SGHRS, CDR2 YFSETQ, per germline. The CDR3 runs 17 residues. Trimming cost V 4 bases and J 6 bases, with 24 bases left between them. The CDR3 loop is CASSSSLIDRAVDTQYF. DNA of the CDR3: TGCGCCAGCAGCAGCTCGTTGATTGACAGAGCGGTCGATACGCAGTATTTT.

This clonotype rates as medium-sized (0.01 to 0.1%). This chain joins TRBV20-1 and TRBJ1-5; D possibly corresponds to TRBD1 (5 bases). The V end lost 1 base, the J end lost 2 bases, and 9 bases lay between the germline ends. The CDR3 loop spans 14 amino acids. Germline CDR1 reads DFQATT; CDR2 reads SNEGSKA (reference sequence). The CDR3 DNA reads TGCAGTGCTAGAGTCGGAGGGGGCAATCAGCCCCAGCATTTT. This gives the protein CSARVGGGNQPQHF.

This clonotype was recorded a few times. The V and J genes are TRBV20-1 and TRBJ1-3; tentatively, D is TRBD1 (5 bases). This CDR3 has 15 amino acids. Germline V gene lookup returns CDR1 DFQATT and CDR2 SNEGSKA (reference sequence). The V end lost 1 base, the J end lost 2 bases, and 12 bases lay between the germline ends. The CDR3 sequence is CSARAAGYAGNTIYF. CDR3 DNA: TGCAGTGCTAGAGCGGCAGGGTATGCTGGAAACACCATATATTTT.

This clonotype was observed a few times. V and J are TRBV20-1 and TRBJ1-2, with D unresolved. CDR1 and CDR2 (germline): DFQATT, SNEGSKA (reference sequence). Trimming cost V 6 bases and J 4 bases, with 12 bases left between them. The CDR3 spans 12 residues. The DNA of the CDR3 is TGCAGTGCCCCAGAGCTCTCCTATGGCTACACCTTC. Translated, it gives CSAPELSYGYTF.

This sequence joins TRBV12-3 or TRBV12-4 and TRBJ2-1; 16 nucleotides align to TRBD2. The CDR3 contains 20 residues. Unmatched junction bases numbered 11, after V lost 6 bases and J lost 0 bases. Here the CDR3 DNA reads TGTGCCAGCAGCCCCCTGGGGGGACTAGCGGGAGGGAGCTCCTACAATGAGCAGTTCTTC. Encoded protein: CASSPLGGLAGGSSYNEQFF.

In DNA, the CDR3 is TGTGCCAGCGGTGGTCAGGGTAGTCAGCCCCAGCATTTT. Its translation is CASGGQGSQPQHF. The chain links TRBV6-1 to TRBJ1-5, with a possible D match to TRBD1 (5 bases). V lost 8 bases, J lost 6 bases, and 14 bases lay in between. CDR1 and CDR2 from the germline V gene are MNHNS and SASEGT. The CDR3 spans 13 residues.

The J gene is TRBJ1-1, the V gene TRBV18; possible D gene TRBD1, 5 bases. V was trimmed by 3 bases and J by 10 bases, leaving 21 bases between them. Germline CDR1 reads KGHSH; CDR2 reads LQKENI. The CDR3 covers 15 residues. CDR3 in amino acids: CASSPRPGEAGIAFF. In DNA form, the CDR3 reads TGTGCCAGCTCACCCCGGCCGGGGGAAGCGGGAATAGCTTTCTTT.

This clonotype is termed medium-sized. The chain carries TRBV10-2 and TRBJ2-5, with a weak D call TRBD2 (6 bases). Trimming removed 0 bases from V and 2 bases from J, with 10 bases in between. Germline assignment: CDR1 WSHSY and CDR2 SAAADI. The CDR3 has 15 amino acids. CDR3 sequence: CASSESPRGQETQYF. As DNA, the CDR3 is TGCGCCAGCAGTGAGTCGCCGCGGGGACAAGAGACCCAGTACTTC.

As for this clonotype: Without the conserved terminal phenylalanine or tryptophan, this CDR3 likely stems from a read error. No DNA is shown, since the ends of the CDR3 on it are uncertain; the CDR3 is the one TCRdb lists. The rearrangement joins TRBV6-1 to TRBJ2-1; the table names TRBD1, a call not compared with the DNA. The V gene's germline CDR1 is MNHNS and CDR2 SASEGT. The CDR3 region is 8 residues in length, termini included. The CDR3 here is CASSEGTD.

This clonotype was counted once. V gene TRBV7-2 combines with J gene TRBJ2-5; 9 bases fit TRBD2. With V trimmed by 4 bases and J by 4 bases, 4 bases remained unmatched. The CDR3 runs 14 residues. Per germline, CDR1 SGHTA and CDR2 FQGNSA. CDR3: CASSWGLAPETQYF. The CDR3 region has the DNA TGTGCCAGCAGCTGGGGACTAGCCCCAGAGACCCAGTACTTC.

This clonotype was found a few times. The chain has TRBV10-3 and TRBJ1-1; 9 positions agree with TRBD1. V lost 3 bases and J lost 7; bases outside the gene matches: 18. The CDR3 runs 18 residues. From germline, CDR1 is ENHRY and CDR2 SYGVKD. Here the CDR3 DNA reads TGTGCCATCAGTGAATCAGGACGGGCCCGGGACAGGGTAAATGAAGCTTTCTTT. The encoded protein is CAISESGRARDRVNEAFF.

The chain uses TRBV15 and TRBJ2-3, with D possibly matching TRBD2 (6 bases). The ends were cut back, 4 bases at V and 14 bases at J, with 22 bases in the middle. CDR3 size: 14 residues. CDR1 is LNHNV and CDR2 is YYDKDF in the germline V gene (reference sequence). CDR3 amino acids: CATSMGGGNRPGYF. The DNA of the CDR3 is TGTGCCACCAGCATGGGCGGAGGGAACCGCCCGGGGTATTTT.

The chain carries TRBV5-1 and TRBJ2-7, with TRBD2 matching 7 bases. V shed 5 bases and J 0 bases; nucleotides not matched to a gene: 5. The germline gives CDR1 SGHRS, CDR2 YFSETQ. The CDR3 consists of 14 residues. The CDR3 region is CASSFGTTSYEQYF. CDR3 DNA sequence: TGCGCCAGCAGTTTCGGGACTACCTCCTACGAGCAGTACTTC.

This chain uses TRBV20-1 with TRBJ2-3; possible D gene TRBD2, 6 bases. CDR3 length: 18 residues. CDR1 is DFQATT and CDR2 is SNEGSKA in the germline V gene (reference sequence). V dropped 1 base and J dropped 4 bases, with 24 bases sitting between them. The CDR3 here is CSARGIGRAAGWADTQYF. DNA of the CDR3: TGCAGTGCTAGAGGGATCGGTCGGGCCGCGGGATGGGCAGATACGCAGTATTTT.

This clonotype was detected a few times. This rearrangement joins TRBV20-1 to TRBJ2-7, with D perhaps matching TRBD2 (5 bases). The length of the CDR3 is 13 residues. V dropped 3 bases and J dropped 3 bases, with 12 bases sitting between them. Germline V CDR1 and CDR2: DFQATT, SNEGSKA (reference sequence). CDR3 amino acids: CSARRAEVYEQYF. The CDR3 DNA reads as TGCAGTGCTAGGAGGGCCGAAGTCTACGAGCAGTACTTC.

For the CDR3, the DNA is TGTGCCAGTGTGGGGGCACGTGGGACAGTATCCAATGAGCAGTTCTTC. This encodes CASVGARGTVSNEQFF. The V and J genes are TRBV6-1 and TRBJ2-1; 7 bases align to TRBD1. Germline CDR1 reads MNHNS; CDR2 reads SASEGT. The V segment lost 9 bases and the J segment 6 bases; nucleotides outside the gene matches: 17. The CDR3 is made up of 16 amino acids.

This chain uses TRBV6-2 or TRBV6-3 with TRBJ1-2, with D possibly TRBD1 on 5 matching bases. The V end was cut by 0 bases, the J end by 3 bases, with 8 bases between. CDR1 is MNHEY and CDR2 is SVGEGT in the germline V gene. This CDR3 contains 14 residues. In nucleotides, the CDR3 is TGTGCCAGCAGTTACTCGCAGGGCTACTATGGCTACACCTTC. This translates into CASSYSQGYYGYTF.

This chain links TRBV6-1 with TRBJ1-2; 8 positions agree with TRBD1. Looked up from germline, CDR1 is MNHNS and CDR2 is SASEGT. With V trimmed by 6 bases and J by 5 bases, 11 bases remained unmatched. The CDR3 sequence is 15 residues long. This CDR3 is CASSPMTGAGYGYTF. The CDR3 bases are TGTGCCAGCAGCCCTATGACAGGGGCGGGATATGGCTACACCTTC.

The CDR3 loop reads CASSFDGRALGRDTQYF. CDR3 sequence (DNA): TGTGCCAGCAGTTTCGATGGGAGGGCCCTCGGTAGGGATACGCAGTATTTT. The V gene is TRBV28, the J gene TRBJ2-3; 7 bases agree with TRBD2. CDR3 length: 17 amino acids. The germline gives CDR1 MDHEN, CDR2 SYDVKM. V shed 3 bases, J shed 6 bases, and the junction held 15 bases outside the gene matches.